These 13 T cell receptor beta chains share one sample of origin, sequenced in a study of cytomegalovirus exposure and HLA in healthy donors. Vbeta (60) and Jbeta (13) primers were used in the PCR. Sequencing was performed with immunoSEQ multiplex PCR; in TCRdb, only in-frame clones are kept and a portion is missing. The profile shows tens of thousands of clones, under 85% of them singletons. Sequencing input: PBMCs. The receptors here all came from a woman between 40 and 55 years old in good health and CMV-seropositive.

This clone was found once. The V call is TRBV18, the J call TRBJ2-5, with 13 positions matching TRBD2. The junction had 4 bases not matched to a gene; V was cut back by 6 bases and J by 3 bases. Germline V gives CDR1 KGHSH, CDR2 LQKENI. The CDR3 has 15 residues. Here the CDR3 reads CASSYGTSGKETQYF. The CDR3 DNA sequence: TGTGCCAGCTCCTACGGGACTAGCGGGAAAGAGACCCAGTACTTC.

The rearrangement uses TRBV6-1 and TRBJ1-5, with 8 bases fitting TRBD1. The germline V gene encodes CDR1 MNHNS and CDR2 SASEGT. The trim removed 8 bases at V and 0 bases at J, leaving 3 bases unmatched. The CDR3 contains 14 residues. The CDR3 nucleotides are TGTGCCAGCGACAGGGGACATAGCAATCAGCCCCAGCATTTT. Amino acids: CASDRGHSNQPQHF.

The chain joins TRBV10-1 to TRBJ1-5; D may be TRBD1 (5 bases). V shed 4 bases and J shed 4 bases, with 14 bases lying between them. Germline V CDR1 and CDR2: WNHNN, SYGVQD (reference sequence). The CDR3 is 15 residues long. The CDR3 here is CASSARQGVNQPQHF. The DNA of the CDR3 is TGCGCCAGCAGTGCAAGGCAGGGTGTGAATCAGCCCCAGCATTTT.

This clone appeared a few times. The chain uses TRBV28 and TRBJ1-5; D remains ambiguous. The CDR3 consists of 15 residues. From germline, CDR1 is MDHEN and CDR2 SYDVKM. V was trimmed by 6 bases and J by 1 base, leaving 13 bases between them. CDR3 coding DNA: TGTGCCAGCAGGAGTGGCGGTTCAAGCAATCAGCCCCAGCATTTT. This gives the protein CASRSGGSSNQPQHF.

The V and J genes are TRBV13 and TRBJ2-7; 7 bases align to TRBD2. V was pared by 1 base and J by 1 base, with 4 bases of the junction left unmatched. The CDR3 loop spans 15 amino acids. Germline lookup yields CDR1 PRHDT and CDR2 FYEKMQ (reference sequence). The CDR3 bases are TGTGCCAGCAGCTTAGTGGGTAGCGGGTCCTACGAGCAGTACTTC. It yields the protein CASSLVGSGSYEQYF.

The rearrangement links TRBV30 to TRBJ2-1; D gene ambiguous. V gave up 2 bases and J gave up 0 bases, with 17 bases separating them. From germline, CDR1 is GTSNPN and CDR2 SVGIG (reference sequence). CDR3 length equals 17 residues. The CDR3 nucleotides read TGTGCCTGGAGTCCTATCCACGCGAAAAGCTCCTACAATGAGCAGTTCTTC. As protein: CAWSPIHAKSSYNEQFF.

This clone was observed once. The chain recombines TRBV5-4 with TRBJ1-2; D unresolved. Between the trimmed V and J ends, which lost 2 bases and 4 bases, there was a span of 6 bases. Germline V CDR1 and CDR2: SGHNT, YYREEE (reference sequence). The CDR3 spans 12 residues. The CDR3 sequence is CASSLQPYGYTF. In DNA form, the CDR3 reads TGTGCCAGCAGCTTACAGCCCTATGGCTACACCTTC.

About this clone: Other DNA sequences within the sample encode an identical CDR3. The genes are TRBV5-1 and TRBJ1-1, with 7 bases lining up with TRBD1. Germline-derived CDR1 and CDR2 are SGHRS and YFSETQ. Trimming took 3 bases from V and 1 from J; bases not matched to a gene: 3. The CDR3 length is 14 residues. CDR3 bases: TGCGCCAGCAGCTCGGGACAGCCGAACACTGAAGCTTTCTTT. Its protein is CASSSGQPNTEAFF.

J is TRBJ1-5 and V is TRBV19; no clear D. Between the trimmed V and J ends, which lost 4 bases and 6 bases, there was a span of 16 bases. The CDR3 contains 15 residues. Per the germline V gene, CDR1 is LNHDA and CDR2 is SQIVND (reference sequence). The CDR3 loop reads CASSKTSLGGQPQHF. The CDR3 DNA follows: TGTGCCAGTAGTAAGACAAGTTTAGGAGGTCAGCCCCAGCATTTT.

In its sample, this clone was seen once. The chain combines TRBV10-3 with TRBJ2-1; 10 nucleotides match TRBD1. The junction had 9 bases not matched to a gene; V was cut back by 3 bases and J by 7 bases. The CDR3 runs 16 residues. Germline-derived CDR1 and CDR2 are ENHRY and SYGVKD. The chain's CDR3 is CAISDLGTGVKNEQFF. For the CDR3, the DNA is TGTGCCATCAGTGACCTTGGGACAGGGGTTAAGAATGAGCAGTTCTTC.

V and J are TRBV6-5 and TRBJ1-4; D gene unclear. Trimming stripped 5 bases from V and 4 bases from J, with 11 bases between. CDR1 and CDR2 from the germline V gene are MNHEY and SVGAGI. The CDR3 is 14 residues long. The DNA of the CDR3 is TGTGCCAGCAGTAGGACTGCCTATAATGAAAAACTGTTTTTT. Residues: CASSRTAYNEKLFF.

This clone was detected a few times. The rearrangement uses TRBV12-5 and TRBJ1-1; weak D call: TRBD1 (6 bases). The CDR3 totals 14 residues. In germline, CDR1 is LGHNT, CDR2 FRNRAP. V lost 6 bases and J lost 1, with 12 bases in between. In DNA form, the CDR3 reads TGTGCTAGTGGGGACAGCAATTGGAACACTGAAGCTTTCTTT. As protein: CASGDSNWNTEAFF.

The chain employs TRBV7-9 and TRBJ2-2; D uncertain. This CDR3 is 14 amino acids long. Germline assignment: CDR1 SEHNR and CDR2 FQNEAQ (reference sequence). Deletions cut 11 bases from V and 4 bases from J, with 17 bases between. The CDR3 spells CAAIASGLTGELFF. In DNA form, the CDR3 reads TGTGCCGCGATCGCTTCTGGGCTCACCGGGGAGCTGTTTTTT.